This T cell receptor (beta chain) was documented in a study of cytomegalovirus exposure and HLA in healthy donors. The CDR3 is 14 amino acids. The germline gives CDR1 MNHEY, CDR2 SMNVEV (reference sequence). J gave up 1 base and V 7 bases, and 6 bases lay outside the gene matches. The PCR had 60 Vbeta and 13 Jbeta primers. Produced via immunoSEQ multiplex PCR; TCRdb's table is partial and in-frame only. Of 200,000 to 250,000 clones detected, approximately 87% appear once; the ten largest clones hold 1% to 1.5%. The receptor was isolated from a human donor in good health. This chain joins TRBV27 and TRBJ2-5; 7 bases line up with TRBD1. Material: PBMCs. Here the CDR3 DNA reads TGTGCCAGCACCAACAGGGGTGGCCAAGAGACCCAGTACTTC. It translates to CASTNRGGQETQYF.